This TCR beta chain was identified during a study of T cell changes during pregnancy in multiple sclerosis. TCRdb keeps only in-frame clones here, not all; method: immunoSEQ multiplex PCR. This sample carries 85,000 to 120,000 clones, 85% to 95% of them seen once, and the ten largest clones take 1.5% to 2%. CDR3 size: 15 residues. From germline, CDR1 is PRHDT and CDR2 FYEKMQ (reference sequence). Trimming shortened V by 7 bases and J by 5 bases, and 19 bases separated the two germline ends. The chain carries TRBV13 and TRBJ2-3, with a possible D match to TRBD2 (7 bases). The clonotype originates from a female donor with multiple sclerosis, enrolled in a pregnancy study. The source material was peripheral blood, sampled after pregnancy. Here the CDR3 DNA reads TGTGCCAGCAAAAGAAGGGGGGGCAGGGAAGATACGCAGTATTTT. Its protein is CASKRRGGREDTQYF.